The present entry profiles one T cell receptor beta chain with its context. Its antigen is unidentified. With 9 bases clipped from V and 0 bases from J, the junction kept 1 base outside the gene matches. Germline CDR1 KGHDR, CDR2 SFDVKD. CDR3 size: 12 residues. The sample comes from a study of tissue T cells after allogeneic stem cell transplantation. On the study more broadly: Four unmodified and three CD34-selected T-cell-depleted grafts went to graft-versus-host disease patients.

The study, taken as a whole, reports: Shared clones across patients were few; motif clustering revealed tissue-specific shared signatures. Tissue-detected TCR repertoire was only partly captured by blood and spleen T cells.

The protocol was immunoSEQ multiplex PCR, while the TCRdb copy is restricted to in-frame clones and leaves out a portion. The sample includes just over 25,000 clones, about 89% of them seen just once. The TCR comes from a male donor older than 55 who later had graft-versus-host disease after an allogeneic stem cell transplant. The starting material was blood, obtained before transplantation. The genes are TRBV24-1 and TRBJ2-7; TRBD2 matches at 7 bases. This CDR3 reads CATQRDSYEQYF. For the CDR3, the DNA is TGTGCCACCCAGCGGGACTCCTACGAGCAGTACTTC.